The entry below describes one T cell receptor beta chain. The antigen is unknown. The V and J ends lost 3 bases and 6 bases respectively, with 16 bases between them. Germline lookup yields CDR1 SGHDT and CDR2 YYEEEE. The CDR3 runs 15 residues. This entry belongs to a study of T cell responses to AZD1222 COVID-19 vaccine. General study points: The donors showed a predominance of white British ancestry and of females, with possible underestimation of clonal diversity. Spike-specific TCR breadth rose after two AZD1222 doses, and depth rose as well.

Assay used: immunoSEQ multiplex PCR; TCRdb lists only in-frame clones, some missing. The sample carries 180,000 or so clones, around 88% recorded once. This TCR was sampled from an adult in good health. V gene TRBV5-6 combines with J gene TRBJ2-1; D is unresolved. Material: peripheral blood, obtained on day 0 of AZD1222 vaccination. The CDR3 DNA follows: TGTGCCAGCAGCTCAGGTGCCTCCGGGTCCAATGAGCAGTTCTTC. Amino acid sequence: CASSSGASGSNEQFF.